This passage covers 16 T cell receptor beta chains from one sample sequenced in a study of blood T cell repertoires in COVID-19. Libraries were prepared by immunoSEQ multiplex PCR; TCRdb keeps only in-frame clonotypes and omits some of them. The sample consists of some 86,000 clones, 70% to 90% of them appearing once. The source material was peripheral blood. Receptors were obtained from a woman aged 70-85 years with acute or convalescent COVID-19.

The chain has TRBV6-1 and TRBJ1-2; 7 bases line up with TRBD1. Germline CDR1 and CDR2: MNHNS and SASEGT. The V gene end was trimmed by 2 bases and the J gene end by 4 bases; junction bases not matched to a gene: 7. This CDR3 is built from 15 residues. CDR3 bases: TGTGCCAGCAGTGAAACCGGGACAGTCATCTATGGCTACACCTTC. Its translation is CASSETGTVIYGYTF.

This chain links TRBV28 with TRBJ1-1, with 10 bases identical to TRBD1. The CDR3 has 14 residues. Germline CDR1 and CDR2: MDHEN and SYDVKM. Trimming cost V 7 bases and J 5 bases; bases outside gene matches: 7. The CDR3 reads CASNRDRGVTEAFF. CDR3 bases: TGTGCCAGCAACAGGGACAGGGGAGTTACTGAAGCTTTCTTT.

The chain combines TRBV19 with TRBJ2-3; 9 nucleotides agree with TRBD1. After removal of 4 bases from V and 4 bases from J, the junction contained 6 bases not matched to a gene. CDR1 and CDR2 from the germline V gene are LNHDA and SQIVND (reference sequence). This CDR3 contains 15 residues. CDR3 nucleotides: TGTGCCAGTAGTACCAAAAGGACAGGGGCAGATACGCAGTATTTT. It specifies CASSTKRTGADTQYF. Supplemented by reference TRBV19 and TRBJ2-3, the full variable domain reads DGGITQSPKYLFRKEGQNVTLSCEQNLNHDAMYWYRQDPGQGLRLIYYSQIVNDFQKGDIAEGYSVSREKKESFPLTVTSAQKNPTAFYLCASSTKRTGADTQYFGPGTRLTVL.

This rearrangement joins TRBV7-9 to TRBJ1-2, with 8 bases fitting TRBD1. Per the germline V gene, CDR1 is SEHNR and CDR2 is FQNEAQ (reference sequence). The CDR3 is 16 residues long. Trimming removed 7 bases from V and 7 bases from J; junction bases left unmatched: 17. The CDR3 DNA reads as TGTGCCAGCACCTCAAGGACAGGGCCCCTGATTAGTGGCTACACCTTC. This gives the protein CASTSRTGPLISGYTF.

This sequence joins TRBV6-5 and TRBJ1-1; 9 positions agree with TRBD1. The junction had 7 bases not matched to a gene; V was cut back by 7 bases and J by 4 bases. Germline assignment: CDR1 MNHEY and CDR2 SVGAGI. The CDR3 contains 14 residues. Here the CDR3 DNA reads TGTGCCAGCACCTTAGGACAGGGGTTCACTGAAGCTTTCTTT. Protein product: CASTLGQGFTEAFF.

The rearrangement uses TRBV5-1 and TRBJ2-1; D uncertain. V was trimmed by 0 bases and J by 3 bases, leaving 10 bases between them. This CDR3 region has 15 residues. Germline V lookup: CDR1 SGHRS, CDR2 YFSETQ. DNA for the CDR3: TGCGCCAGCAGCTTGGGGCTAGATCTCTACAATGAGCAGTTCTTC. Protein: CASSLGLDLYNEQFF.

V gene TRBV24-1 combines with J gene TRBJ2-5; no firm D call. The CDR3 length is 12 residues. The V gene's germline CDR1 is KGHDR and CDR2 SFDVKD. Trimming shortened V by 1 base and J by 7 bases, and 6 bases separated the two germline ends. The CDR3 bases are TGTGCCACCAGTGATTTAGTCGGGACCCAGTACTTC. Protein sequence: CATSDLVGTQYF.

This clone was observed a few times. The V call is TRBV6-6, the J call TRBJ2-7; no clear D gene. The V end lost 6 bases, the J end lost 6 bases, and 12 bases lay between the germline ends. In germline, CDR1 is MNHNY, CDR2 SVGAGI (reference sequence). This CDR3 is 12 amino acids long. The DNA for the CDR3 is TGTGCCAGCAGCCACTCCTCGGGCGAGCAGTACGTC. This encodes CASSHSSGEQYV.

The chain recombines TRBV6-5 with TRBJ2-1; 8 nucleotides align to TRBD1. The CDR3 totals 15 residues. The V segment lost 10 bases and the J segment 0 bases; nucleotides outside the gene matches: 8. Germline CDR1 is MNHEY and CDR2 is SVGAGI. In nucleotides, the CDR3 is TGTGCCACAAATCGACAGGGGTCCTCCTACAATGAGCAGTTCTTC. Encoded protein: CATNRQGSSYNEQFF.

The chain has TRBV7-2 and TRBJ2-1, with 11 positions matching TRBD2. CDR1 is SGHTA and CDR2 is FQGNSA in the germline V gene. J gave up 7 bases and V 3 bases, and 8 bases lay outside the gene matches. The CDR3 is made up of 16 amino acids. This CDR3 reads CASSFDRLAGTNEQFF. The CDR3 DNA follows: TGTGCCAGCAGCTTCGATAGACTAGCGGGAACTAATGAGCAGTTCTTC.

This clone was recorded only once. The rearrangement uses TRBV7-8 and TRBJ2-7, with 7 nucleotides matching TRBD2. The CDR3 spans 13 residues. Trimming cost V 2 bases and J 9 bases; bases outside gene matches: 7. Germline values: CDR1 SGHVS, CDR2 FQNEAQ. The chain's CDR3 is CASSLIEGRVQYV. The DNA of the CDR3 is TGTGCCAGCAGCTTAATCGAGGGGAGGGTGCAGTACGTC.

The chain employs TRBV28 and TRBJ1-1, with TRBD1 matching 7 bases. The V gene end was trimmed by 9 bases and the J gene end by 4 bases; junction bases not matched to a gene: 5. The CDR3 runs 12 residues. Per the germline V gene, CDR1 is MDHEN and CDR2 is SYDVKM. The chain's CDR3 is CASTGVPTEAFF. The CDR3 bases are TGTGCCAGTACAGGGGTTCCCACTGAAGCTTTCTTT.

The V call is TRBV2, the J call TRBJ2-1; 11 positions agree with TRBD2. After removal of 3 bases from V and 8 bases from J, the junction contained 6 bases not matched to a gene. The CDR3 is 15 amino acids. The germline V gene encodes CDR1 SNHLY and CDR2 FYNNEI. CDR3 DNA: TGTGCCAGCAGTGACACTAGCGGGAGCGGTCATGAGCAGTTCTTC. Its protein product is CASSDTSGSGHEQFF.

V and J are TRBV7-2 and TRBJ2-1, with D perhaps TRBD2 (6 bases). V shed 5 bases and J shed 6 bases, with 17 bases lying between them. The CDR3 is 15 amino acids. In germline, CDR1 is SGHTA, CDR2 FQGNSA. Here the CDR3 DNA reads TGTGCCAGCAGCCCATGGGACTGGGGCGGCAATGAGCAGTTCTTC. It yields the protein CASSPWDWGGNEQFF.

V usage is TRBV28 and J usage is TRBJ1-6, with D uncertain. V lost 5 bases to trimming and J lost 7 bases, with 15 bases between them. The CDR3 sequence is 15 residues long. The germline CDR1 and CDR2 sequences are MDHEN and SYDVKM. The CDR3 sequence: CASSVVQSGNSPLHF. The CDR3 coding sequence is TGTGCCAGCAGTGTCGTCCAAAGCGGAAATTCACCCCTCCACTTT. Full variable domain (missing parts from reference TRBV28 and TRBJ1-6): DVKVTQSSRYLVKRTGEKVFLECVQDMDHENMFWYRQDPGLGLRLIYFSYDVKMKEKGDIPEGYSVSREKKERFSLILESASTNQTSMYLCASSVVQSGNSPLHFGNGTRLTVT.

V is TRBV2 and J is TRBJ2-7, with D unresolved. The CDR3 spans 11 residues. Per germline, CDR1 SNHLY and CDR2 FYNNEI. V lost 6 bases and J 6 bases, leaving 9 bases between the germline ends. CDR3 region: CASRQATEQYV. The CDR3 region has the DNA TGTGCCAGCAGGCAGGCTACCGAGCAGTACGTC.